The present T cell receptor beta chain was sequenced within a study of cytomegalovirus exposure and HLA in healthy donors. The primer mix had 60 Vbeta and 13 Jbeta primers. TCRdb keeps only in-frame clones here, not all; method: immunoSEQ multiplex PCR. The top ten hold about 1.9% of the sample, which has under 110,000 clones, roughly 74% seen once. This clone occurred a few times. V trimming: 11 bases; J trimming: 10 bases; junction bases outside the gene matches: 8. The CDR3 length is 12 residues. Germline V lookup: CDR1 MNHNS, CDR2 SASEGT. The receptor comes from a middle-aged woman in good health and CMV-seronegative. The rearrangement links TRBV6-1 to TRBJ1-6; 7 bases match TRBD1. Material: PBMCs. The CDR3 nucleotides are TGTGCCGTCACCAGAGGGGGCTCACCCCTCCACTTT. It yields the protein CAVTRGGSPLHF.